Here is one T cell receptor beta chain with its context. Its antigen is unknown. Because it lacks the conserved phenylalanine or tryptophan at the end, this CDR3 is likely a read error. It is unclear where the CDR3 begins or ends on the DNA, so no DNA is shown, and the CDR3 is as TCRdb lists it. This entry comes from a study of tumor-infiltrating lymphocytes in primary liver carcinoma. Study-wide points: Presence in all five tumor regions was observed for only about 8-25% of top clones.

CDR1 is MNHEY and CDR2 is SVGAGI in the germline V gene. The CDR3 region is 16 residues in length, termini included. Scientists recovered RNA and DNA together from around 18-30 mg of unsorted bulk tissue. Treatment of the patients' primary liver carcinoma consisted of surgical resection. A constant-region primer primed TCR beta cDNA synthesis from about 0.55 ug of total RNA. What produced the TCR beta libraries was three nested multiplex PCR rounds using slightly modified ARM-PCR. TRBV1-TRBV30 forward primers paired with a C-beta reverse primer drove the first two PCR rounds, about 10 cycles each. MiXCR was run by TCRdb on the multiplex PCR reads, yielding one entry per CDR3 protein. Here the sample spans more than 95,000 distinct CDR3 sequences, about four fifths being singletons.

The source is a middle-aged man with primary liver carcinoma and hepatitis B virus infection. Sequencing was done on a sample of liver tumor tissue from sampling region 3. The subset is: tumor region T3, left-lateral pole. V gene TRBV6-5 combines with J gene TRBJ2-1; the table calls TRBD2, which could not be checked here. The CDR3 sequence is CASSLGTSGSYNEQSL.